The 4 T cell receptor beta chains below come from one sample, sequenced in a study of CD8+CD57+ T cells in acquired aplastic anemia. Template material for TCR beta VDJ and CDR3 profiling consisted of genomic DNA. TCRdb ran MiXCR on the reads and lists one entry per CDR3 protein. The sample has around 150,000 distinct CDR3 sequences; 40% to 45% are singletons. Sequences were obtained from sorted CD4+, CD8+, or CD8+CD57+ T cells (not recorded which) from PBMCs. The origin of the receptors is a human donor in good health, serving as a control.

This clonotype appeared many times. The V call is TRBV7-6, the J call TRBJ2-3; possibly TRBD2 for D (7 bases). The germline V gene encodes CDR1 SGHVS and CDR2 FNYEAQ. The CDR3 covers 16 residues. V lost 5 bases to trimming and J lost 3 bases, with 18 bases between them. CDR3 amino acids: CASSARRGALTDTQYF. The CDR3, as DNA: TGTGCCAGCAGCGCCCGTCGGGGGGCTCTAACAGATACGCAGTATTTT.

As for this clonotype: Given a much more abundant clone one base away, this may be a read error. This rearrangement joins TRBV19 to TRBJ2-1, with a possible D match to TRBD1 (6 bases). The germline V and J ends were trimmed by 5 bases and 6 bases, with 17 bases remaining between them. Germline values: CDR1 LNHDA, CDR2 SQIVND (reference sequence). The CDR3 runs 15 residues. Here the CDR3 DNA reads TGTGCCAGTAGTGGGACAAGGACTTCTTCCAATGAGCAGTTCTTC. Protein product: CASSGTRTSSNEQFF.

The rearrangement links TRBV24-1 to TRBJ1-2, with D possibly TRBD1 on 5 matching bases. V was trimmed by 0 bases and J by 8 bases, leaving 15 bases between them. This CDR3 region has 15 residues. Looked up from germline, CDR1 is KGHDR and CDR2 is SFDVKD. The CDR3 DNA is TGTGCCACCAGTGATTTGCGGGACCCCTCCAAGGGCTACACCTTC. Protein product: CATSDLRDPSKGYTF.

The V and J genes are TRBV6-1 and TRBJ1-4; possible D gene TRBD1, 6 bases. The germline V gene has CDR1 MNHNS and CDR2 SASEGT. The CDR3 consists of 14 residues. V was pared by 8 bases and J by 11 bases, with 21 bases between. The CDR3 reads CASRTEGGAKKLFF. The CDR3 DNA follows: TGTGCCAGCCGTACTGAGGGGGGGGCCAAGAAACTGTTTTTT.